This is a list of T cell receptor beta chains from one sample in a study of siplizumab effects on memory and regulatory T cells. Repertoires were generated with immunoSEQ multiplex PCR, while TCRdb's copy carries only in-frame clones and drops some. The sample has tens of thousands of clones, 96% seen once. The sample taken for sequencing was naive CD4+ T cells sorted from blood. Receptor source: a human donor in good health. Both conserved end residues are part of each CDR3. The D gene is left open where the match is weak. A clone size is listed for some rows: how often the clone was seen (once, few, many), or a class if it is expanded.

d_gene: NA
abundance: NA
j_gene: TRBJ2-2
v_gene: TRBV9
CDR3aa: CASSVALPGELFF
CDR3nt: TGTGCCAGCAGCGTAGCACTCCCCGGGGAGCTGTTTTTT

d_gene: TRBD1
abundance: NA
j_gene: TRBJ2-7
v_gene: TRBV28
CDR3aa: CASSPAGTGVSYEQYF
CDR3nt: TGTGCCAGCAGTCCAGCCGGGACAGGGGTTTCCTACGAGCAGTACTTC

d_gene: TRBD1
abundance: NA
j_gene: TRBJ2-1
v_gene: TRBV6-5
CDR3aa: CASSYVQGSYNEQFF
CDR3nt: TGTGCCAGCAGTTACGTACAGGGGTCCTACAATGAGCAGTTCTTC

d_gene: TRBD2
abundance: NA
j_gene: TRBJ2-4
v_gene: TRBV5-4
CDR3aa: CASSPGGLAKNIQYF
CDR3nt: TGTGCCAGCAGCCCGGGGGGATTAGCCAAAAACATTCAGTACTTC

d_gene: TRBD1
abundance: NA
j_gene: TRBJ1-6
v_gene: TRBV18
CDR3aa: CASSPGQAPGSPLHF
CDR3nt: TGTGCCAGCTCACCTGGACAGGCCCCCGGTTCACCCCTCCACTTT

d_gene: NA
abundance: NA
j_gene: TRBJ2-1
v_gene: TRBV7-9
CDR3aa: CASKYEASSDEQFF
CDR3nt: TGTGCCAGCAAGTATGAGGCTAGCAGCGATGAGCAGTTCTTC

d_gene: NA
abundance: NA
j_gene: TRBJ1-2
v_gene: TRBV5-1
CDR3aa: CASRGLGGANYGYTF
CDR3nt: TGCGCCAGCAGAGGCCTTGGGGGAGCTAACTATGGCTACACCTTC

d_gene: NA
abundance: NA
j_gene: TRBJ2-2
v_gene: TRBV30
CDR3aa: CAWSVTGELFF
CDR3nt: TGTGCCTGGAGTGTAACCGGGGAGCTGTTTTTT

d_gene: NA
abundance: NA
j_gene: TRBJ2-5
v_gene: TRBV1
CDR3aa: CTSSRKAGTTEFRTLGEEETQYF
CDR3nt: TGCACCAGCAGCCGAAAGGCCGGGACTACCGAGTTTCGTACTTTGGGAGAAGAAGAGACCCAGTACTTC

d_gene: TRBD1
abundance: NA
j_gene: TRBJ2-5
v_gene: TRBV19
CDR3aa: CASSSLRDRGEETQYF
CDR3nt: TGTGCCAGTAGTAGCCTCCGGGACAGGGGTGAAGAGACCCAGTACTTC

d_gene: NA
abundance: once
j_gene: TRBJ2-1
v_gene: TRBV5-4
CDR3aa: CASSTRQSNEQFF
CDR3nt: TGTGCCAGCAGCACCCGACAGTCCAATGAGCAGTTCTTC

d_gene: NA
abundance: NA
j_gene: TRBJ1-2
v_gene: TRBV5-1
CDR3aa: CASSPNRDLGGSYTF
CDR3nt: TGCGCCAGCAGCCCAAACCGGGACCTCGGGGGGAGCTACACCTTC

d_gene: NA
abundance: NA
j_gene: TRBJ2-5
v_gene: TRBV6-1
CDR3aa: CASSEPEGQGSQETQYF
CDR3nt: TGTGCCAGCAGTGAACCCGAAGGGCAGGGCAGCCAAGAGACCCAGTACTTC

d_gene: NA
abundance: NA
j_gene: TRBJ2-5
v_gene: TRBV4-1
CDR3aa: CASSQAGPKETQYF
CDR3nt: TGCGCCAGCAGCCAAGCGGGACCTAAAGAGACCCAGTACTTC

d_gene: NA
abundance: NA
j_gene: TRBJ2-2
v_gene: TRBV7-9
CDR3aa: CASSTSRGFGTGELFF
CDR3nt: TGTGCCAGCAGCACGAGCAGGGGATTCGGCACCGGGGAGCTGTTTTTT

d_gene: TRBD1
abundance: NA
j_gene: TRBJ1-1
v_gene: TRBV7-3
CDR3aa: CASSLGGGTEAFF
CDR3nt: TGTGCCAGCAGTCTAGGGGGCGGCACTGAAGCTTTCTTT

d_gene: NA
abundance: NA
j_gene: TRBJ1-1
v_gene: TRBV6-5
CDR3aa: CASSYGVRAFF
CDR3nt: TGTGCCAGCAGTTACGGGGTGAGAGCTTTCTTT

d_gene: TRBD1
abundance: NA
j_gene: TRBJ2-3
v_gene: TRBV7-3
CDR3aa: CASSLGQFGTDTQYF
CDR3nt: TGTGCCAGCAGCTTGGGACAGTTCGGCACAGATACGCAGTATTTT

d_gene: NA
abundance: NA
j_gene: TRBJ2-7
v_gene: TRBV2
CDR3aa: CASRKGDGPTYEQYF
CDR3nt: TGTGCCAGCAGGAAAGGGGACGGGCCAACCTACGAGCAGTACTTC

d_gene: NA
abundance: NA
j_gene: TRBJ2-3
v_gene: TRBV5-8
CDR3aa: CASSLNRGGTDTQYF
CDR3nt: TGTGCCAGCAGCTTGAATAGGGGGGGCACAGATACGCAGTATTTT

d_gene: NA
abundance: NA
j_gene: TRBJ1-1
v_gene: TRBV10-3
CDR3aa: CASGLMNTEAFF
CDR3nt: TGTGCCTCTGGACTGATGAACACTGAAGCTTTCTTT

d_gene: TRBD1
abundance: NA
j_gene: TRBJ2-7
v_gene: TRBV5-1
CDR3aa: CASSLGTGLYEQYF
CDR3nt: TGCGCCAGCAGCTTGGGGACAGGTCTCTACGAGCAGTACTTC

d_gene: TRBD2
abundance: NA
j_gene: TRBJ2-7
v_gene: TRBV2
CDR3aa: CASSPSGGVYEQYF
CDR3nt: TGTGCCAGCAGCCCTAGCGGGGGGGTGTACGAGCAGTACTTC